This entry is about one TCR beta chain. Other DNA sequences in this sample translate to the same CDR3. The entry originates in a study of blood T cell repertoires in COVID-19. The protocol was immunoSEQ multiplex PCR, while the TCRdb copy is restricted to in-frame clones and leaves out a portion. The sample consists of 250,000 to 300,000 clones, roughly 89% of them appearing once. This CDR3 comprises 11 residues. Germline loops: CDR1 DFQATT, CDR2 SNEGSKA (reference sequence). V was clipped by 6 bases and J by 4 bases; unmatched bases: 2. Two negative PCRs, clearance, or symptom resolution were required of recovered Cohort 3 donors.

V usage is TRBV20-1 and J usage is TRBJ2-5; 7 bases map to TRBD1. The clonotype comes from a man aged 35 to 55 who had recovered from COVID-19. Sequencing was performed on PBMCs or T cells enriched from blood (not recorded which). CDR3 sequence (DNA): TGCAGTGCATCAGGGGGAGAGACCCAGTACTTC. The encoded protein is CSASGGETQYF.